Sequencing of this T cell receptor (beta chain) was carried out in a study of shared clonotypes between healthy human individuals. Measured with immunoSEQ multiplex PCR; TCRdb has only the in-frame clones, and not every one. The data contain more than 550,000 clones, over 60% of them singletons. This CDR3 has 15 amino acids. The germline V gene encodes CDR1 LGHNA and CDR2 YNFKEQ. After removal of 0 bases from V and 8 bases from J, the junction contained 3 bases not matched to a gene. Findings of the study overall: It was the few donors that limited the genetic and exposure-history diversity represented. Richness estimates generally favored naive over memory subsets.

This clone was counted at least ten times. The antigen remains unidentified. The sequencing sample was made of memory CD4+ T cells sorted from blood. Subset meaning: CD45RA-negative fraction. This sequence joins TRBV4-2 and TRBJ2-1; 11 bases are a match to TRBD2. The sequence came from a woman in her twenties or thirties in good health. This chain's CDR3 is CASSQDVLAGDEQFF. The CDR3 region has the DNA TGTGCCAGCAGCCAAGATGTACTAGCGGGAGATGAGCAGTTCTTC.